Following are 32 T cell receptor beta chains from one sample sequenced in a study of cytomegalovirus exposure and HLA in healthy donors listed by TCRdb under 2017. The protocol used for the library was the immunoSEQ multiplex PCR assay. The multiplex PCR relied on a mix of 60 forward primers for TCR Vbeta segments and 13 reverse primers for TCR Jbeta segments. TCRdb holds this immuneACCESS table with in-frame rearrangements only. Some clones are missing; in checked studies, unresolved V genes explain under half, and the rest has no known cause. This sample is represented by over 200,000 clones; around nine tenths of them were singletons. The ten largest clones capture over 0.95% of the sample. The sample taken for sequencing was PBMCs. The receptors stem from a woman between 18 and 29 years old in good health and CMV-seronegative.

With regard to this clone: A read error is likely, as this CDR3 ends without the conserved phenylalanine or tryptophan. V gene TRBV29-1 combines with J gene TRBJ2-7, with 10 bases identical to TRBD1. Germline lookup yields CDR1 SQVTM and CDR2 ANQGSEA. CDR3 length: 14 residues. After removal of 1 base from V and 2 bases from J, the junction contained 2 bases not matched to a gene. In nucleotides, the CDR3 is TGCAGCGTTGAAGGAGGACAGGGGGCCTACGAGCAGTACCTC. Its protein product is CSVEGGQGAYEQYL.

The rearrangement joins TRBV6-5 to TRBJ2-5; D is ambiguous. Trimming left V 10 bases short and J 1 base short, with 13 bases between. The germline gives CDR1 MNHEY, CDR2 SVGAGI. The CDR3 consists of 13 residues. This chain's CDR3 is CATKYPGQETQYF. Here the CDR3 DNA reads TGTGCCACCAAATACCCCGGCCAAGAGACCCAGTACTTC.

The chain joins TRBV7-2 to TRBJ2-7; no firm D call. The germline gives CDR1 SGHTA, CDR2 FQGNSA. This CDR3 comprises 13 residues. Trimming took off 1 base at V and 6 bases at J, with 10 bases between the two ends. The CDR3 is CASSLGAMREQYF. CDR3 nucleotides: TGTGCCAGCAGCTTAGGGGCTATGCGCGAGCAGTACTTC.

This chain links TRBV4-3 with TRBJ1-2; 10 bases match TRBD1. CDR3 size: 16 residues. In germline, CDR1 is LGHNA, CDR2 YSLEER. V lost 0 bases to trimming and J lost 5 bases; unmatched junction nucleotides: 6. Written as DNA, the CDR3 is TGCGCCAGCAGCCAAGACAGGGACAGGGGTACTTATGGCTACACCTTC. This gives the protein CASSQDRDRGTYGYTF.

This rearrangement joins TRBV19 to TRBJ2-7, with TRBD2 matching over 7 bases. This CDR3 comprises 18 residues. Unmatched junction bases numbered 19, after V lost 3 bases and J lost 5 bases. Per the germline V gene, CDR1 is LNHDA and CDR2 is SQIVND (reference sequence). The DNA for the CDR3 is TGTGCCAGTAGTATTGGGGGGGGAAGGAGCGGGCTGGGGCACGAGCAGTACTTC. It is translated as CASSIGGGRSGLGHEQYF. The variable domain in full, completed from reference TRBV19 and TRBJ2-7, reads DGGITQSPKYLFRKEGQNVTLSCEQNLNHDAMYWYRQDPGQGLRLIYYSQIVNDFQKGDIAEGYSVSREKKESFPLTVTSAQKNPTAFYLCASSIGGGRSGLGHEQYFGPGTRLTVT.

The chain has TRBV2 and TRBJ2-3; D is possibly TRBD1 (5 bases). In germline, CDR1 is SNHLY, CDR2 FYNNEI. The CDR3 consists of 14 residues. V lost 4 bases and J 2 bases, leaving 10 bases between the germline ends. In DNA, the CDR3 is TGTGCCAGCAGTGGGACACTTAACACAGATACGCAGTATTTT. Translating it yields CASSGTLNTDTQYF. The full variable domain, rest sourced from reference TRBV2 and TRBJ2-3, is EPEVTQTPSHQVTQMGQEVILRCVPISNHLYFYWYRQILGQKVEFLVSFYNNEISEKSEIFDDQFSVERPDGSNFTLKIRSTKLEDSAMYFCASSGTLNTDTQYFGPGTRLTVL.

V and J are TRBV10-1 and TRBJ2-1; 13 bases are a match to TRBD2. Germline V gene lookup returns CDR1 WNHNN and CDR2 SYGVQD (reference sequence). The V segment lost 5 bases and the J segment 0 bases; nucleotides outside the gene matches: 13. The CDR3 covers 20 residues. CDR3 in amino acids: CASSKLGGLAGTSSYNEQFF. The CDR3 region has the DNA TGCGCCAGCAGTAAGCTGGGGGGACTAGCGGGAACATCCTCCTACAATGAGCAGTTCTTC.

The chain is built from TRBV2 and TRBJ2-7, with D possibly being TRBD1 (6 bases). Germline CDR1 reads SNHLY; CDR2 reads FYNNEI. V shed 4 bases and J shed 4 bases, with 20 bases lying between them. The CDR3 is 16 residues long. In DNA, the CDR3 is TGTGCCAGCAGTGGGGTACATACAGGGATTTCTTACGAGCAGTACTTC. It is translated as CASSGVHTGISYEQYF.

The chain recombines TRBV6-6 with TRBJ2-2; 7 positions agree with TRBD1. The CDR3 spans 14 residues. Per germline, CDR1 MNHNY and CDR2 SVGAGI (reference sequence). Trimming cost V 9 bases and J 3 bases; bases outside gene matches: 7. Here the CDR3 reads CASRGRFDTGELFF. For the CDR3, the DNA is TGTGCCAGTAGGGGGCGCTTCGACACCGGGGAGCTGTTTTTT.

This chain joins TRBV5-4 and TRBJ2-5; D gene unclear. V was clipped by 3 bases and J by 5 bases, with 14 bases between them. Per the germline V gene, CDR1 is SGHNT and CDR2 is YYREEE (reference sequence). The CDR3 sequence is 14 residues long. Here the CDR3 DNA reads TGTGCCAGCAGCTCCGCCTACGCGAGGGAGACCCAGTACTTC. This translates into CASSSAYARETQYF.

The chain recombines TRBV11-2 with TRBJ1-1, with D maybe TRBD1 (5 bases). The CDR3 is 12 residues long. Trimming took off 5 bases at V and 6 bases at J, with 10 bases between the two ends. CDR1 and CDR2 from the germline V gene are SGHAT and FQNNGV. The CDR3 sequence: CASSRGAPEAFF. In nucleotides, the CDR3 is TGTGCCAGCAGCCGTGGGGCTCCTGAAGCTTTCTTT.

The gene calls are TRBV7-9 and TRBJ1-2, with D possibly matching TRBD1 (6 bases). CDR3 length equals 14 residues. The germline CDR1 and CDR2 sequences are SEHNR and FQNEAQ (reference sequence). Trimming took off 4 bases at V and 4 bases at J, with 13 bases between the two ends. CDR3: CASSSSGAFYGYTF. Written as DNA, the CDR3 is TGTGCCAGCAGCTCCTCAGGGGCATTCTATGGCTACACCTTC.

The chain uses TRBV25-1 and TRBJ1-2; a possible D gene is TRBD1 (6 bases). Germline lookup yields CDR1 MGHDK and CDR2 SYGVNS. The V end lost 4 bases, the J end lost 0 bases, and 12 bases lay between the germline ends. CDR3 size: 15 residues. The CDR3 is CASSGPRDTNYGYTF. The CDR3, as DNA: TGTGCCAGCAGTGGGCCCCGGGACACTAACTATGGCTACACCTTC.

This clone was detected a few times. Germline and junction disagree at one end, which may indicate a read error. This chain connects TRBV7-9 to TRBJ2-3; 11 nucleotides line up with TRBD2. The CDR3 has 16 amino acids. Germline CDR1 and CDR2: SEHNR and FQNEAQ (reference sequence). DNA for the CDR3: TGTTCCAGCAGCACGGGGACTAGCGGTAACACAGATACGCAGTATTTT. Translation: CSSSTGTSGNTDTQYF. Drawing the rest from reference TRBV7-9 and TRBJ2-3, the complete variable domain is DTGVSQNPRHKITKRGQNVTFRCDPISEHNRLYWYRQTLGQGPEFLTYFQNEAQLEKSRLLSDRFSAERPKGSFSTLEIQRTEQGDSAMYLCSSSTGTSGNTDTQYFGPGTRLTVL.

This CDR3 reads CASKSTDFSNQPQHF. The CDR3 nucleotides are TGTGCCAGCAAGTCGACAGACTTTAGCAATCAGCCCCAGCATTTT. This chain joins TRBV11-3 and TRBJ1-5, with D tentatively TRBD1 (5 bases). The CDR3 contains 15 residues. V was clipped by 7 bases and J by 0 bases, with 13 bases between them. CDR1 and CDR2 (germline): SGHNT, YENEEA.

The rearrangement links TRBV7-9 to TRBJ1-1; no firm D call. Germline V CDR1 and CDR2: SEHNR, FQNEAQ (reference sequence). The CDR3 has 14 residues. V was pared by 1 base and J by 1 base, with 7 bases between. The CDR3 DNA reads TGTGCCAGCAGCTTAGATTCAGGGAACACTGAAGCTTTCTTT. Protein product: CASSLDSGNTEAFF.

This chain connects TRBV9 to TRBJ1-1, with 9 bases fitting TRBD1. This CDR3 has 13 residues. CDR1 is SGDLS and CDR2 is YYNGEE in the germline V gene. V shed 2 bases and J 11 bases; nucleotides not matched to a gene: 7. The CDR3 sequence: CASSVELTGGAFF. In nucleotides, the CDR3 is TGTGCCAGCAGCGTCGAATTGACAGGGGGGGCTTTCTTT.

The chain employs TRBV4-1 and TRBJ1-6, with a weak D call TRBD1 (5 bases). V gave up 4 bases and J gave up 17 bases, with 18 bases separating them. CDR3 length: 13 residues. Germline-derived CDR1 and CDR2 are MGHRA and YSYEKL. This CDR3 is CASSRTGDRSVHF. CDR3 nucleotides: TGCGCCAGCAGCCGAACGGGGGATCGGTCCGTCCACTTT.

The chain recombines TRBV29-1 with TRBJ1-2; D unclear. V shed 6 bases and J shed 6 bases, with 17 bases lying between them. Germline V gives CDR1 SQVTM, CDR2 ANQGSEA. The length of the CDR3 is 13 residues. In DNA form, the CDR3 reads TGCAGCGTGCTCGTAGGAGGTGAGGATGGCTACACCTTC. Its translation is CSVLVGGEDGYTF. The variable domain in full, completed from reference TRBV29-1 and TRBJ1-2, reads SAVISQKPSRDICQRGTSLTIQCQVDSQVTMMFWYRQQPGQSLTLIATANQGSEATYESGFVIDKFPISRPNLTFSTLTVSNMSPEDSSIYLCSVLVGGEDGYTFGSGTRLTVV.

This sequence joins TRBV25-1 and TRBJ2-4; 8 bases map to TRBD2. V was clipped by 6 bases and J by 4 bases; unmatched bases: 8. CDR1 and CDR2 from the germline V gene are MGHDK and SYGVNS. The CDR3 consists of 15 residues. The CDR3 here is CASRGSSGIKNIQYF. As DNA, the CDR3 is TGTGCCAGCAGGGGTAGTAGCGGGATTAAAAACATTCAGTACTTC.

This clone has only a few counts. The J gene is TRBJ1-5, the V gene TRBV6-5; 7 nucleotides agree with TRBD1. The CDR3 has 14 residues. The junction had 5 bases not matched to a gene; V was cut back by 6 bases and J by 3 bases. Germline values: CDR1 MNHEY, CDR2 SVGAGI. In DNA, the CDR3 is TGTGCCAGCAGCGAGGACAGGATCAATCAGCCCCAGCATTTT. Its translation: CASSEDRINQPQHF.

DNA of the CDR3: TGTGCTAGTGGTTTGTGGGCGGGGGTTCCCGGGGAGCTGTTTTTT. Its protein is CASGLWAGVPGELFF. The chain employs TRBV12-5 and TRBJ2-2, with 7 bases that match TRBD2. CDR1 is LGHNT and CDR2 is FRNRAP in the germline V gene. V lost 2 bases and J lost 6; bases outside the gene matches: 6. CDR3 length equals 15 residues.

This clone occurred once. The CDR3 bases are TGTGCCAGCAGCTTGGGAGGACTAGCGGACGAGCAGTTCTTC. It is translated as CASSLGGLADEQFF. The chain employs TRBV5-4 and TRBJ2-1; 10 bases match TRBD2. The CDR3 spans 14 residues. Per the germline V gene, CDR1 is SGHNT and CDR2 is YYREEE (reference sequence). J was trimmed by 10 bases and V by 0 bases; bases with no gene match: 4.

The CDR3, as DNA: TGTGCCAGCAGCTTCCGACTAGCGGGAAAAGCGGATACGCAGTATTTT. Amino acid sequence: CASSFRLAGKADTQYF. The chain combines TRBV5-4 with TRBJ2-3; TRBD2 matches 11 bases. Germline CDR1 SGHNT, CDR2 YYREEE (reference sequence). V shed 2 bases, J shed 6 bases, and the junction held 8 bases outside the gene matches. This CDR3 spans 16 amino acids.

J is TRBJ1-2 and V is TRBV9; D is unclear. The V end was cut by 0 bases, the J end by 3 bases, with 15 bases between. CDR1 is SGDLS, CDR2 YYNGEE, per germline. The CDR3 has 16 residues. The CDR3 here is CASSVGKNLPDYGYTF. Here the CDR3 DNA reads TGTGCCAGCAGCGTAGGTAAAAACCTACCCGACTATGGCTACACCTTC.

This chain uses TRBV7-2 with TRBJ1-4; D ambiguous. From germline, CDR1 is SGHTA and CDR2 FQGNSA. The CDR3 covers 14 residues. V shed 3 bases and J shed 8 bases, with 13 bases lying between them. For the CDR3, the DNA is TGTGCCAGCAGCTTTGAGGGTGTGTTGGAAAAACTGTTTTTT. Translation gives CASSFEGVLEKLFF. Looking up the rest from reference TRBV7-2 and TRBJ1-4 gives the full variable domain: GAGVSQSPSNKVTEKGKDVELRCDPISGHTALYWYRQSLGQGLEFLIYFQGNSAPDKSGLPSDRFSAERTGGSVSTLTIQRTQQEDSAVYLCASSFEGVLEKLFFGSGTQLSVL.

This chain uses TRBV9 with TRBJ1-4; D is possibly TRBD1 (6 bases). The CDR3 loop spans 16 amino acids. V lost 0 bases and J 7 bases, leaving 16 bases between the germline ends. Per the germline V gene, CDR1 is SGDLS and CDR2 is YYNGEE. This chain's CDR3 is CASSVGMPGDSEKLFF. CDR3 in DNA: TGTGCCAGCAGCGTAGGTATGCCAGGGGATTCTGAAAAACTGTTTTTT. Full variable domain (remainder filled in from reference TRBV9 and TRBJ1-4): DSGVTQTPKHLITATGQRVTLRCSPRSGDLSVYWYQQSLDQGLQFLIQYYNGEERAKGNILERFSAQQFPDLHSELNLSSLELGDSALYFCASSVGMPGDSEKLFFGSGTQLSVL.

The rearrangement uses TRBV7-9 and TRBJ2-5, with D tentatively TRBD2 (5 bases). This CDR3 contains 18 residues. CDR1 and CDR2 (germline): SEHNR, FQNEAQ (reference sequence). Trimming took 2 bases from V and 1 from J, leaving 20 bases between them. The CDR3 spells CASSLSPHIYAGQETQYF. The CDR3 DNA reads as TGTGCCAGCAGCTTATCGCCCCATATTTATGCGGGCCAAGAGACCCAGTACTTC. Variable domain in full (rest from reference TRBV7-9 and TRBJ2-5): DTGVSQNPRHKITKRGQNVTFRCDPISEHNRLYWYRQTLGQGPEFLTYFQNEAQLEKSRLLSDRFSAERPKGSFSTLEIQRTEQGDSAMYLCASSLSPHIYAGQETQYFGPGTRLLVL.

Written as DNA, the CDR3 is TGTGCCAGCAGCCCTAACAGGGGGGGACAGCCCCAGCATTTT. Translated, it gives CASSPNRGGQPQHF. The chain has TRBV7-2 and TRBJ1-5, with 8 bases identical to TRBD1. V lost 5 bases and J lost 7; bases outside the gene matches: 7. The CDR3 has 14 residues. Germline assignment: CDR1 SGHTA and CDR2 FQGNSA. The whole variable domain, filled in from reference TRBV7-2 and TRBJ1-5, reads GAGVSQSPSNKVTEKGKDVELRCDPISGHTALYWYRQSLGQGLEFLIYFQGNSAPDKSGLPSDRFSAERTGGSVSTLTIQRTQQEDSAVYLCASSPNRGGQPQHFGDGTRLSIL.

This clone was counted a few times. V is TRBV30 and J is TRBJ2-3; D is undetermined. The ends were cut back, 0 bases at V and 9 bases at J, with 13 bases in the middle. CDR1 and CDR2 (germline): GTSNPN, SVGIG (reference sequence). The CDR3 is 13 amino acids. CDR3 DNA: TGTGCCTGGAGTGTAGACTCGAGAGGCACGCAGTATTTT. This encodes CAWSVDSRGTQYF.

V gene TRBV28 combines with J gene TRBJ1-6; maybe TRBD1 (5 bases). The CDR3 is made up of 15 amino acids. V dropped 2 bases and J dropped 0 bases, with 5 bases sitting between them. Germline CDR1 MDHEN, CDR2 SYDVKM. The CDR3 bases are TGTGCCAGCAGTTTAGACAGCTCCTATAATTCACCCCTCCACTTT. Translated, it gives CASSLDSSYNSPLHF.

The V and J genes are TRBV4-3 and TRBJ2-5, with 8 bases aligning to TRBD2. CDR3 size: 15 residues. V lost 4 bases and J lost 5; bases outside the gene matches: 9. Germline lookup yields CDR1 LGHNA and CDR2 YSLEER. CDR3 DNA: TGCGCCAGCAGCCTCTTAGCGGGGAACAGGGAGACCCAGTACTTC. The encoded protein is CASSLLAGNRETQYF.